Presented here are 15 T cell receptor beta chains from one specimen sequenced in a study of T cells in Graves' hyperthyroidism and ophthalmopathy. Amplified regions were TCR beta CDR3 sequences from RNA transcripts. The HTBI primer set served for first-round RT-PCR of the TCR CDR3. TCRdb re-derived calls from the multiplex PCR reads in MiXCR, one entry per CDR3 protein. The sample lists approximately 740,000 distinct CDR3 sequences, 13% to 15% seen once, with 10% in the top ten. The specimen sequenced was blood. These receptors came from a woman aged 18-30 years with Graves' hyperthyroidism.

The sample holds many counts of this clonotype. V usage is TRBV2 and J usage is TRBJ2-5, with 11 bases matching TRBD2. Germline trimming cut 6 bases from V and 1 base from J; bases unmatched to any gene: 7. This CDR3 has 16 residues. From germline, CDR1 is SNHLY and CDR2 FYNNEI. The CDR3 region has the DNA TGTGCCAGCAGCTTACCGGGACTAGCGGCCCAAGAGACCCAGTACTTC. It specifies CASSLPGLAAQETQYF. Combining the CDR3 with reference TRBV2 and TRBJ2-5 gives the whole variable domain EPEVTQTPSHQVTQMGQEVILRCVPISNHLYFYWYRQILGQKVEFLVSFYNNEISEKSEIFDDQFSVERPDGSNFTLKIRSTKLEDSAMYFCASSLPGLAAQETQYFGPGTRLLVL.

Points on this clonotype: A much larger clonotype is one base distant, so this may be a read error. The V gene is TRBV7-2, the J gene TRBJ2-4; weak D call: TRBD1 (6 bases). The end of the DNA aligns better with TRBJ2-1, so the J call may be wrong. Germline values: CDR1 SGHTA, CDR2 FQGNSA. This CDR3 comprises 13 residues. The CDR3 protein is CASSLEQGDIQFF. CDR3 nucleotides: TGTGCCAGCAGCTTAGAACAGGGCGATATTCAGTTCTTC.

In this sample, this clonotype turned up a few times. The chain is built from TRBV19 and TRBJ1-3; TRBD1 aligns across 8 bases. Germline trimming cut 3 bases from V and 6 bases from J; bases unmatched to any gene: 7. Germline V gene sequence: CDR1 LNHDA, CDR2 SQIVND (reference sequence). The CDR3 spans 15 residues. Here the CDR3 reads CASSIARTGLNTIYF. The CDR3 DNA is TGTGCCAGTAGTATCGCCCGGACAGGGTTAAACACCATATATTTT. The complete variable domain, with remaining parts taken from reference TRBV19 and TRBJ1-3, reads DGGITQSPKYLFRKEGQNVTLSCEQNLNHDAMYWYRQDPGQGLRLIYYSQIVNDFQKGDIAEGYSVSREKKESFPLTVTSAQKNPTAFYLCASSIARTGLNTIYFGEGSWLTVV.

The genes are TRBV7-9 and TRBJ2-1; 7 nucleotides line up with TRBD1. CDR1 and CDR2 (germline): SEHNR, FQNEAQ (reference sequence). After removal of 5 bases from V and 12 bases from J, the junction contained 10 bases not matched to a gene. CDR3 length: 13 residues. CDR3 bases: TGTGCCAGCAGCACTGGACAGGTTCTGGGGCAGTTCTTC. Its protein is CASSTGQVLGQFF.

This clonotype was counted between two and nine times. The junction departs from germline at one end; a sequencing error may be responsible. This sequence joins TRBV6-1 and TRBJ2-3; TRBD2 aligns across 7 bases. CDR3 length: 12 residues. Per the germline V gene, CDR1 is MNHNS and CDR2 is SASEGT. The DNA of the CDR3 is TGCGCCAGCAGTGGGGAGGGCGATACGCAGTATTTT. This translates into CASSGEGDTQYF.

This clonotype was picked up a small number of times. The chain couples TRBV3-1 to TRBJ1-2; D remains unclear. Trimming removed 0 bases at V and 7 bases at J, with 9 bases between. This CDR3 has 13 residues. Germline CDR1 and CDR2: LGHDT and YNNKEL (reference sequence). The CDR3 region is CASSQEEGLGYTF. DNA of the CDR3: TGTGCCAGCAGCCAAGAAGAGGGTCTTGGCTACACCTTC.

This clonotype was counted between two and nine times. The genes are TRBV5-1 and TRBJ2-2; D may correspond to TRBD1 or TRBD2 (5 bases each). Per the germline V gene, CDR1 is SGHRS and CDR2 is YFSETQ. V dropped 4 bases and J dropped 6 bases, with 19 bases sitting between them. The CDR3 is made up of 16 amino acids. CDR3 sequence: CASSAHSGAGPGELFF. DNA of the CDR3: TGCGCCAGCAGCGCGCATTCCGGGGCAGGGCCCGGGGAGCTGTTTTTT.

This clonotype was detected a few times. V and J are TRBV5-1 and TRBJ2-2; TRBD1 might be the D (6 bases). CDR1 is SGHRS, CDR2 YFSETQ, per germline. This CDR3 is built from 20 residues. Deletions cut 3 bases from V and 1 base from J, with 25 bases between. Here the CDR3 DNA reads TGCGCCAGCAGCTCCAAGCCCGGGACATGGGGGTTGAAGAACACCGGGGAGCTGTTTTTT. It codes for CASSSKPGTWGLKNTGELFF.

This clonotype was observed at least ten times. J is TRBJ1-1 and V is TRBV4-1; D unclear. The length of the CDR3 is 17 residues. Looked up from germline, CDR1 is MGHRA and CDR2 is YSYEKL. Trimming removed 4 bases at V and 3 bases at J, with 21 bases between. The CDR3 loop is CASSPNRWGRLDTEAFF. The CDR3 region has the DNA TGCGCCAGCAGCCCCAACCGGTGGGGTCGGCTAGACACTGAAGCTTTCTTT.

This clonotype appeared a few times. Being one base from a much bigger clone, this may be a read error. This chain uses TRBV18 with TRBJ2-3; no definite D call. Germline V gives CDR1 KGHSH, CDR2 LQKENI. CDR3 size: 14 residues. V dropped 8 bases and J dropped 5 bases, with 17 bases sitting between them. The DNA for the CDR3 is TGTGCCAGCCCACTCTTTTCTCAAGGAGATACGCAGTATTTT. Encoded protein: CASPLFSQGDTQYF.

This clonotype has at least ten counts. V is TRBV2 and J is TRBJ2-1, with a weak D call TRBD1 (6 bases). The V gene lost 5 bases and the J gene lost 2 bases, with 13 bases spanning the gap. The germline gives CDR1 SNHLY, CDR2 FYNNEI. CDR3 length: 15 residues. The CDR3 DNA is TGTGCCAGCAGTTTGAGACAGGCCCCCTACAATGAGCAGTTCTTC. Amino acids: CASSLRQAPYNEQFF.

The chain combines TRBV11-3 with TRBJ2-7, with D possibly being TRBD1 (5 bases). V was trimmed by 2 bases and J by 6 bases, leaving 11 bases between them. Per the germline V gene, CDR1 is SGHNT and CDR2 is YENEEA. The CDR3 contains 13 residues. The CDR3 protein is CASSLRGMREQYF. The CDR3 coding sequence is TGTGCCAGCAGCTTAAGGGGCATGCGCGAGCAGTACTTC.

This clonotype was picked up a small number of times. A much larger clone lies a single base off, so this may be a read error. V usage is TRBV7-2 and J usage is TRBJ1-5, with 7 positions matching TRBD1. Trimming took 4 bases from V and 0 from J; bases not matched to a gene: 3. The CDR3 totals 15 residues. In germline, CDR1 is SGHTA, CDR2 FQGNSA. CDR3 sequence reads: CASSWGQYSNQPQHF. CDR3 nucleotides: TGTGCCAGCAGCTGGGGACAGTATAGCAATCAGCCCCAGCATTTT.

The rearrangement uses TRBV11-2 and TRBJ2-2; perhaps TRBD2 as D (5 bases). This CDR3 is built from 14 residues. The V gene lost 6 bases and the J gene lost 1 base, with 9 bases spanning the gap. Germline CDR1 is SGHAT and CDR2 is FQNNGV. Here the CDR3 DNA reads TGTGCCAGCAGGTTGGACTTGAACACCGGGGAGCTGTTTTTT. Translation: CASRLDLNTGELFF.

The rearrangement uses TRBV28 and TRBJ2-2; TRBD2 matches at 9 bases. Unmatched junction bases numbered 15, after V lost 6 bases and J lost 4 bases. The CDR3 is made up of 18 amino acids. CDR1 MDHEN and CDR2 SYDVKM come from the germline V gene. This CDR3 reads CASSHRVLAGSLTGELFF. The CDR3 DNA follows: TGTGCCAGCAGCCACCGGGTTCTAGCGGGATCCCTCACCGGGGAGCTGTTTTTT.